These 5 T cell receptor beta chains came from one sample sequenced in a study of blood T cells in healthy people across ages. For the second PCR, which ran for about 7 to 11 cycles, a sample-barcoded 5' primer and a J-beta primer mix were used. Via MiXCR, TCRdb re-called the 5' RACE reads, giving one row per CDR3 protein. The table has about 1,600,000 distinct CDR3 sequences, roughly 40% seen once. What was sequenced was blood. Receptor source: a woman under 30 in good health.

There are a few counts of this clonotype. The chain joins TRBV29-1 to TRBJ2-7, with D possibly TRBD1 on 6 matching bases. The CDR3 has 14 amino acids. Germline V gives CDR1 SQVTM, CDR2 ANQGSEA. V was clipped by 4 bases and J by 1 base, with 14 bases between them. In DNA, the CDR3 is TGCAGCGTTGGGGGGCCGGTGGGGTCCTACGAGCAGTACTTC. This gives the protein CSVGGPVGSYEQYF.

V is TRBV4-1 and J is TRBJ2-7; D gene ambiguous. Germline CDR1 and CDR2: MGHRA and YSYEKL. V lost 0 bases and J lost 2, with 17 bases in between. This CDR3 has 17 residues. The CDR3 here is CASSQEGYSTKTYEQYF. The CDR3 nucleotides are TGCGCCAGCAGCCAAGAAGGCTACTCAACTAAGACCTACGAGCAGTACTTC.

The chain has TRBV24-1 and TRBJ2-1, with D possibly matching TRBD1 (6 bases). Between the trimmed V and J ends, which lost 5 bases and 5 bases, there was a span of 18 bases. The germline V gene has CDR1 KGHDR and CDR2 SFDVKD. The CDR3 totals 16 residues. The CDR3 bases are TGTGCCACCAGTGTCCCCACGGAAACAGGGCACAATGAGCAGTTCTTC. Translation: CATSVPTETGHNEQFF.

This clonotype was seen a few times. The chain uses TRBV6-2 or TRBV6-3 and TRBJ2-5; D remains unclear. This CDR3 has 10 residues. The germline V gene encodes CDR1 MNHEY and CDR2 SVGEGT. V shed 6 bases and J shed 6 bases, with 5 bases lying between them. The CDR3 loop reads CASRKKTQYF. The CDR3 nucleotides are TGTGCCAGCAGGAAAAAGACCCAGTACTTC.

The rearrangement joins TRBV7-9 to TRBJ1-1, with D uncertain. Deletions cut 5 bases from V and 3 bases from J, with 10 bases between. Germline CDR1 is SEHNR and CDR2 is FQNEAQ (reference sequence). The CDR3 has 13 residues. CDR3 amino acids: CASSQDGDTEAFF. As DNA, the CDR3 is TGTGCCAGCAGCCAAGACGGGGACACTGAAGCTTTCTTT.